The source of this T cell receptor (beta chain) is a study of blood T cells in healthy people across ages. V was trimmed by 5 bases and J by 1 base, leaving 17 bases between them. CDR1 and CDR2 from the germline V gene are DFQATT and SNEGSKA (reference sequence). This CDR3 has 15 amino acids. The use of a sample-barcoded 5' primer and a J-beta primer mix characterized a second PCR of roughly 6 to 11 cycles. TCRdb re-called the 5' RACE reads through MiXCR, storing one row per CDR3 protein. Of hundreds of thousands of distinct CDR3 sequences detected, roughly three fifths appear once; the ten largest clones hold 20% to 30%. Points on this clonotype: Its antigen is currently unknown.

General study points: A conclusive naive versus antigen-experienced comparison was prevented by the unsorted PBMCs.

The chain combines TRBV20-1 with TRBJ2-5; D call uncertain. This clonotype originated in a man aged 35-49 years in good health. What was sequenced was blood. DNA of the CDR3: TGCAGTGCTCCCCCCCATCCAGGCAGCCAAGAGACCCAGTACTTC. It yields the protein CSAPPHPGSQETQYF.